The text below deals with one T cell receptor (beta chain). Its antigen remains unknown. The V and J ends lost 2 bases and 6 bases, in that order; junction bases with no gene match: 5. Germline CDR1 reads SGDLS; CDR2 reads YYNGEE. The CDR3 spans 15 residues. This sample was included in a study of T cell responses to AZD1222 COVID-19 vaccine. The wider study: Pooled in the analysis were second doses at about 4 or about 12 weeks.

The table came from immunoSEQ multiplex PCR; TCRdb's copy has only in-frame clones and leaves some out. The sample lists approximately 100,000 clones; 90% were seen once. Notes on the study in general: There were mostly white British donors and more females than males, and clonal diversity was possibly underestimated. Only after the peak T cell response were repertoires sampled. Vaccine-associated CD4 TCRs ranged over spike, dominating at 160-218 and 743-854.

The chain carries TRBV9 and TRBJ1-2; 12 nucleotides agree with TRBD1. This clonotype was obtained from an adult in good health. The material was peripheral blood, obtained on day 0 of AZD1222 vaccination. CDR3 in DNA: TGTGCCAGCAGCGTTGGGACAGGGGGCGTGCATGGCTACACCTTC. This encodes CASSVGTGGVHGYTF. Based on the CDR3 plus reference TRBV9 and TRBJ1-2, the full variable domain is DSGVTQTPKHLITATGQRVTLRCSPRSGDLSVYWYQQSLDQGLQFLIQYYNGEERAKGNILERFSAQQFPDLHSELNLSSLELGDSALYFCASSVGTGGVHGYTFGSGTRLTVV.